These 4 T cell receptor beta chains were sequenced from one sample in a study of identical twins. TCRdb passed the 5' RACE reads through MiXCR, listing each CDR3 protein once. The profile shows 400,000 or so distinct CDR3 sequences, around 9.7% of them singletons. The specimen sequenced was naive T cells sorted from blood. These TCRs come from a woman aged 45-65 years in good health.

A note on this clonotype: A much larger clone is a single base away; this may be a read error. V usage is TRBV9 and J usage is TRBJ2-2; possible D gene TRBD2, 5 bases. The CDR3 has 15 residues. The V end was cut by 0 bases, the J end by 2 bases, with 8 bases between. Germline loops: CDR1 SGDLS, CDR2 YYNGEE. CDR3: CASSVGRPNTGELFF. CDR3 bases: TGTGCCAGCAGCGTAGGGAGGCCCAACACCGGGGAGCTGTTTTTT.

This clonotype was detected only a few times. The CDR3 protein is CSGRTGGVTGELFF. The CDR3 DNA sequence: TGCAGCGGCAGGACAGGGGGCGTCACCGGGGAGCTGTTTTTT. The V call is TRBV29-1, the J call TRBJ2-2, with 11 bases identical to TRBD1. This CDR3 has 14 residues. Per germline, CDR1 SQVTM and CDR2 ANQGSEA. The junction had 5 bases not matched to a gene; V was cut back by 7 bases and J by 4 bases.

This chain joins TRBV27 and TRBJ2-2, with 8 bases fitting TRBD2. V lost 5 bases and J lost 1; bases outside the gene matches: 6. CDR3 size: 16 residues. Germline V gene lookup returns CDR1 MNHEY and CDR2 SMNVEV (reference sequence). Written as DNA, the CDR3 is TGTGCCAGCAGTACCTCTAGCGGGTGGAACACCGGGGAGCTGTTTTTT. Translation: CASSTSSGWNTGELFF.

This clonotype was seen a few times. The chain joins TRBV5-1 to TRBJ2-7; the match to TRBD2 covers 16 bases. With 6 bases clipped from V and 2 bases from J, the junction kept 8 bases outside the gene matches. The germline V gene encodes CDR1 SGHRS and CDR2 YFSETQ. This CDR3 is built from 17 residues. The chain's CDR3 is CASTRGGLAGGAYEQYF. DNA of the CDR3: TGCGCCAGCACCCGCGGGGGACTAGCGGGGGGGGCCTACGAGCAGTACTTC. The full variable domain, rest sourced from reference TRBV5-1 and TRBJ2-7, is KAGVTQTPRYLIKTRGQQVTLSCSPISGHRSVSWYQQTPGQGLQFLFEYFSETQRNKGNFPGRFSGRQFSNSRSEMNVSTLELGDSALYLCASTRGGLAGGAYEQYFGPGTRLTVT.